This is a list of T cell receptor beta chains from one sample in a study of blood T cell repertoires in COVID-19. Sequencing was performed with immunoSEQ multiplex PCR; in TCRdb, only in-frame clones are kept and a portion is missing. Of around 100,000 clones in the sample, more than 85% are singletons; the top ten hold 5% to 7.5%. The sample consisted of peripheral blood. These receptors were collected from a human donor in a cohort sampled during active COVID-19. Both conserved end residues are part of each CDR3. Each record gives: clone size, D gene, V gene, J gene, CDR3 protein, CDR3 DNA. D genes are given only for firm matches. For some rows the clone size is stated as once, few or many, or as a class when expanded; others skip it.

-	TRBD1	TRBV5-1	TRBJ2-3	CASSFGQGADTQYF	TGCGCCAGCAGCTTTGGACAGGGGGCAGATACGCAGTATTTT
-	-	TRBV11-1	TRBJ1-3	CASSLNPVGGDTIYF	TGTGCCAGCAGCTTAAACCCCGTCGGAGGGGACACCATATATTTT
-	TRBD2	TRBV18	TRBJ2-7	CASSLGLAPSYEQYF	TGTGCCAGCTCACTCGGACTAGCTCCCTCCTACGAGCAGTACTTC
many	-	TRBV7-3	TRBJ1-6	CASSLDSYNSPLHF	TGTGCCAGCAGCTTAGACAGCTATAATTCACCCCTCCACTTT
-	TRBD1	TRBV4-2	TRBJ1-1	CASSQRDRSNTEAFF	TGTGCCAGCAGCCAGAGGGACAGGTCCAACACTGAAGCTTTCTTT
-	-	TRBV27	TRBJ1-4	CASSGGKKLFF	TGTGCCAGCTCGGGGGGGAAAAAACTGTTTTTT
-	TRBD1	TRBV4-1	TRBJ2-1	CASSQGQYNEQFF	TGCGCCAGCAGCCAGGGACAGTACAATGAGCAGTTCTTC
-	-	TRBV7-9	TRBJ2-3	CASSQSPGTDTQYF	TGTGCCAGCAGCCAATCCCCAGGGACAGATACGCAGTATTTT
-	-	TRBV6-4	TRBJ1-2	CASSPEGLSDGYTF	TGTGCCAGCAGTCCCGAGGGCCTATCAGATGGCTACACCTTC
-	TRBD1	TRBV4-2	TRBJ1-4	CASSQFDRGTNEKLFF	TGTGCCAGCAGCCAGTTTGACAGGGGGACTAATGAAAAACTGTTTTTT
-	TRBD1	TRBV19	TRBJ1-1	CASTPPGQGGTEAFF	TGTGCCAGTACTCCCCCGGGACAGGGAGGGACTGAAGCTTTCTTT
-	TRBD2	TRBV2	TRBJ2-7	CASSDASGVSYEQYF	TGTGCCAGCAGTGATGCTAGCGGGGTTTCCTACGAGCAGTACTTC
-	-	TRBV6-5	TRBJ1-1	CASSPTGYTEAFF	TGTGCCAGCAGTCCCACAGGGTACACTGAAGCTTTCTTT
-	TRBD2	TRBV6-5	TRBJ2-5	CASSSVSGSGETQYF	TGTGCCAGCAGTTCAGTTAGCGGGAGCGGGGAGACCCAGTACTTC
-	-	TRBV5-1	TRBJ2-5	CASSPGGAGETQYF	TGCGCCAGCAGCCCAGGAGGGGCTGGGGAGACCCAGTACTTC
-	-	TRBV28	TRBJ2-3	CASQGVSSPDTQYF	TGTGCCAGCCAGGGTGTCAGTAGCCCAGATACGCAGTATTTT
-	TRBD2	TRBV11-2	TRBJ2-7	CASSSKGIAGGSYEQYF	TGTGCCAGCAGCTCAAAGGGAATAGCGGGGGGTTCCTACGAGCAGTACTTC
-	TRBD2	TRBV4-2	TRBJ2-2	CASSRGASGNTGELFF	TGTGCCAGCAGCCGAGGGGCTAGCGGGAACACCGGGGAGCTGTTTTTT
few	-	TRBV4-1	TRBJ2-5	CASSQGDSQETQYF	TGCGCCAGCAGCCAAGGTGACAGCCAAGAGACCCAGTACTTC
-	TRBD2	TRBV6-5	TRBJ2-1	CASTSGGPYNEQFF	TGTGCCAGCACCAGCGGGGGCCCCTACAATGAGCAGTTCTTC
-	TRBD1	TRBV5-1	TRBJ2-7	CASSLVGGTATYEQYF	TGCGCCAGCAGCTTGGTGGGTGGGACAGCGACCTACGAGCAGTACTTC
-	-	TRBV13	TRBJ2-2	CASSFGVVNGELFF	TGTGCCAGCAGCTTCGGGGTAGTGAACGGGGAGCTGTTTTTT
once	-	TRBV28	TRBJ2-5	CASSQPGVGRTQYF	TGTGCCAGCAGTCAACCCGGGGTCGGTCGGACCCAGTACTTC
-	TRBD2	TRBV7-3	TRBJ2-1	CASSRTSGSFNEQFF	TGTGCCAGCAGCCGGACTAGCGGGAGCTTCAATGAGCAGTTCTTC
-	TRBD1	TRBV7-9	TRBJ2-7	CASRSGQAYEQYF	TGTGCCAGCAGATCGGGACAGGCCTACGAGCAGTACTTC
-	-	TRBV28	TRBJ1-1	CASSWRGAGGTEAFF	TGTGCCAGCAGCTGGCGTGGGGCCGGCGGCACTGAAGCTTTCTTT
-	-	TRBV9	TRBJ2-1	CASSVAERGVWNEQFF	TGTGCCAGCAGCGTAGCGGAACGCGGGGTCTGGAATGAGCAGTTCTTC
-	-	TRBV5-5	TRBJ2-5	CASSLAKPTSRGQETQYF	TGTGCCAGCAGCTTGGCCAAGCCGACGTCAAGGGGGCAAGAGACCCAGTACTTC
-	TRBD1	TRBV7-9	TRBJ2-7	CASSPRTGGNEQYF	TGTGCCAGCAGCCCACGGACAGGGGGGAACGAGCAGTACTTC
-	TRBD2	TRBV7-6	TRBJ2-5	CASSLLAGEAQETQYF	TGTGCCAGCAGCTTATTAGCGGGAGAAGCCCAAGAGACCCAGTACTTC
-	-	TRBV5-4	TRBJ1-2	CASSLVALGQDGYTF	TGTGCCAGCAGCTTGGTTGCTCTGGGGCAGGATGGCTACACCTTC
once	-	TRBV28	TRBJ2-2	CASSFKGTYTGELFF	TGTGCCAGCAGTTTTAAGGGGACTTACACCGGGGAGCTGTTTTTT
-	-	TRBV6-5	TRBJ2-1	CASSYSPSNEQFF	TGTGCCAGCAGTTACTCCCCCTCCAATGAGCAGTTCTTC
-	TRBD2	TRBV3-1/TRBV3-2	TRBJ2-1	CASSQDAGTSRNEQFF	TGTGCCAGCAGCCAAGATGCGGGGACTAGTCGCAATGAGCAGTTCTTC
-	-	TRBV15	TRBJ1-3	CATSVGQPENTIYF	TGTGCCACCAGCGTTGGACAGCCAGAAAACACCATATATTTT
-	TRBD1	TRBV28	TRBJ1-5	CASSLATGEVSNQPQHF	TGTGCCAGCAGTTTAGCGACAGGGGAAGTAAGCAATCAGCCCCAGCATTTT
-	-	TRBV7-8	TRBJ2-1	CASSLDLTPQAEQFF	TGTGCCAGCAGCTTAGACCTTACCCCGCAAGCCGAGCAGTTCTTC
-	TRBD1	TRBV7-9	TRBJ2-7	CASSLFWTGSYEQYF	TGTGCCAGCAGCTTATTCTGGACAGGCTCCTACGAGCAGTACTTC